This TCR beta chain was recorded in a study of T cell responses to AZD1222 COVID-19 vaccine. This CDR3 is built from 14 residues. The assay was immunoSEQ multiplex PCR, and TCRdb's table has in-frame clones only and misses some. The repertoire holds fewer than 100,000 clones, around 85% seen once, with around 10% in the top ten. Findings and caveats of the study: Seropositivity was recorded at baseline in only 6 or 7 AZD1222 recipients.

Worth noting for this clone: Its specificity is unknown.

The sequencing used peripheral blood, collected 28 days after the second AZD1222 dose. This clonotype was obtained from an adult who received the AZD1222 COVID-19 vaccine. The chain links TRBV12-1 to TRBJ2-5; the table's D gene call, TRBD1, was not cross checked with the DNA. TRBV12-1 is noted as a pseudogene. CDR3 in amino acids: CASSFARRGKTQYF. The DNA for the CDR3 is TGTGCCAGCAGCTTTGCGCGCAGGGGGAAGACCCAGTACTTC.